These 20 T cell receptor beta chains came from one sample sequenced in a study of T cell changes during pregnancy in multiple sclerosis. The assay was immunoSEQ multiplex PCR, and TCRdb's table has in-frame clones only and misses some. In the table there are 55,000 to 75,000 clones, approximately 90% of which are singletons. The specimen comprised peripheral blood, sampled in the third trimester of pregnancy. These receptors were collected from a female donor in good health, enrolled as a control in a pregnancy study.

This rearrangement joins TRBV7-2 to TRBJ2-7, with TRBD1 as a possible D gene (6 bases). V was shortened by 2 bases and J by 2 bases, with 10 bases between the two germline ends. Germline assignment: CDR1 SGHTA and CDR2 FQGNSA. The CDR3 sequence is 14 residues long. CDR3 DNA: TGTGCCAGCAGCTTATATTGGGACACCTACGAGCAGTACTTC. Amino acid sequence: CASSLYWDTYEQYF.

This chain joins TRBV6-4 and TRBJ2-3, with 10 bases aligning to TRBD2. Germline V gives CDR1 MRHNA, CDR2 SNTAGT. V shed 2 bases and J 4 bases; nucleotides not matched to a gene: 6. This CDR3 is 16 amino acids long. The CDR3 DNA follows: TGTGCCAGCAGTGACCACAGCGGGGGGGCATCAGATACGCAGTATTTT. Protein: CASSDHSGGASDTQYF.

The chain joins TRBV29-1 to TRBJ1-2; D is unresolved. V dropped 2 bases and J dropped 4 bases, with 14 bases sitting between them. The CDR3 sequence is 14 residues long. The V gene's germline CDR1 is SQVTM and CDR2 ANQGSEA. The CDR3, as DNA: TGCAGCGTTGAATCTGGCCAGGCCGGCTATGGCTACACCTTC. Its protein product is CSVESGQAGYGYTF.

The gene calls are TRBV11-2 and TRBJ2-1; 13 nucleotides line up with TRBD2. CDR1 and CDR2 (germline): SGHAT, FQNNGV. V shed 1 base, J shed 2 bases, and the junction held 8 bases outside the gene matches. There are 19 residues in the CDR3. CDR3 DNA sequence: TGTGCCAGCAGCTTAGTCTTACTAGCGGGGGGGAGTCCCTACAATGAGCAGTTCTTC. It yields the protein CASSLVLLAGGSPYNEQFF.

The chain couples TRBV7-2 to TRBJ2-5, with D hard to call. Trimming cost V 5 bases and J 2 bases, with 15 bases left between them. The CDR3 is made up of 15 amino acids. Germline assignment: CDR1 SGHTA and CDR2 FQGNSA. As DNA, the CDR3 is TGTGCCAGCAGCGTTTCACAGATACGGCAAGAGACCCAGTACTTC. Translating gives CASSVSQIRQETQYF.

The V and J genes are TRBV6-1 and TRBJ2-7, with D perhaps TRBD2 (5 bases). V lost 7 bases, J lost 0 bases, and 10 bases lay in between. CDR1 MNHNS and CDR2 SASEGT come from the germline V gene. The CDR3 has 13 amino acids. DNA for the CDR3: TGTGCCAGCAAAGAGCGGAACTCCTACGAGCAGTACTTC. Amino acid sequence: CASKERNSYEQYF.

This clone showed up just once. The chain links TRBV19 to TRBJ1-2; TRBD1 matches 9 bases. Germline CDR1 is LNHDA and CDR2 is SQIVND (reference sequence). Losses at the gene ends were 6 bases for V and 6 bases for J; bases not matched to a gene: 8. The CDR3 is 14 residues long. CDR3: CASSPGQGRHGYTF. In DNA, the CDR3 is TGTGCCAGTAGCCCGGGACAGGGCCGCCATGGCTACACCTTC.

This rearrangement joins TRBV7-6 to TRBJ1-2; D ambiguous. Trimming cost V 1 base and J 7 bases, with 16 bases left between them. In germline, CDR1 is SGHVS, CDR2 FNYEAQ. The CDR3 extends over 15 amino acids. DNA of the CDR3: TGTGCCAGCAGCTTAGGTCCAGCCGAGCGGGGTGGCTACACCTTC. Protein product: CASSLGPAERGGYTF.

DNA for the CDR3: TGTGCCAGCCGTTCAGGGGGGATTGAAAAACTGTTTTTT. Amino acid sequence: CASRSGGIEKLFF. J is TRBJ1-4 and V is TRBV6-6, with 7 bases lining up with TRBD1. The CDR3 totals 13 residues. Germline V gene lookup returns CDR1 MNHNY and CDR2 SVGAGI (reference sequence). The ends lost 8 bases at V and 7 bases at J; junction bases unmatched: 7.

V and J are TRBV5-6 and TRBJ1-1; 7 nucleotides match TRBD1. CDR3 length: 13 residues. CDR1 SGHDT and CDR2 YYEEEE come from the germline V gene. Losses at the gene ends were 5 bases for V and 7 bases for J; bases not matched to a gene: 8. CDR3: CASRPKQGFEAFF. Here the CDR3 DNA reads TGTGCCAGCAGACCGAAACAGGGGTTTGAAGCTTTCTTT.

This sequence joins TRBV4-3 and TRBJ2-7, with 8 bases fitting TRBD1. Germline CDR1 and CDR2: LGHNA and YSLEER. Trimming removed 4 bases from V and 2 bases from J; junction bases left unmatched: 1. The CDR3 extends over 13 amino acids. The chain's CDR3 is CASSRGQAYEQYF. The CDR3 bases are TGCGCCAGCAGCCGGGGACAGGCCTACGAGCAGTACTTC.

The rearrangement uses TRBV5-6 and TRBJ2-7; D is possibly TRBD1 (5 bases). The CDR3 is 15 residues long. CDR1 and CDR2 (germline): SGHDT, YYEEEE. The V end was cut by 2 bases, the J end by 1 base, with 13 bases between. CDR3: CASSLQTDLSYEQYF. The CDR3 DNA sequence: TGTGCCAGCAGCTTACAGACAGACCTTTCCTACGAGCAGTACTTC.

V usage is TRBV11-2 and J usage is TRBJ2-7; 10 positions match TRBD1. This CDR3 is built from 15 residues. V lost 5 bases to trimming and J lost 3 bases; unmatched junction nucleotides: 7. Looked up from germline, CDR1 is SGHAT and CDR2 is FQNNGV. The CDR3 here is CASSPRDRGGYEQYF. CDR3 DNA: TGTGCCAGCAGCCCTCGGGACAGGGGAGGCTACGAGCAGTACTTC.

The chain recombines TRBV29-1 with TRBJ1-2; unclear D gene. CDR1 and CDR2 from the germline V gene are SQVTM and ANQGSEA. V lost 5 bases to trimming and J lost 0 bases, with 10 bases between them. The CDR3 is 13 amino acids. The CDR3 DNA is TGCAGCGTTCGCCCGGGATCTAACTATGGCTACACCTTC. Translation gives CSVRPGSNYGYTF.

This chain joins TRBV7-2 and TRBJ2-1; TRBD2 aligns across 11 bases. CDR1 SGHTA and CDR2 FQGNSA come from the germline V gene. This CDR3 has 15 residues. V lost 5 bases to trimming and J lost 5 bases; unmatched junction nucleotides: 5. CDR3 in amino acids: CASSLLAGVNNEQFF. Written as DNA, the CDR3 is TGTGCCAGCAGCCTACTAGCGGGGGTCAACAATGAGCAGTTCTTC.

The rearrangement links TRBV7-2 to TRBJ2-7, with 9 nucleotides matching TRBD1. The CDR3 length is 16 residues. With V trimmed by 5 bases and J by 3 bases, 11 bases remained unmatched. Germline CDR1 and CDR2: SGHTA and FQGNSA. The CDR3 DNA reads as TGTGCCAGCAGCCTCCTACACCCGGGACAGGGCTACGAGCAGTACTTC. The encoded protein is CASSLLHPGQGYEQYF.

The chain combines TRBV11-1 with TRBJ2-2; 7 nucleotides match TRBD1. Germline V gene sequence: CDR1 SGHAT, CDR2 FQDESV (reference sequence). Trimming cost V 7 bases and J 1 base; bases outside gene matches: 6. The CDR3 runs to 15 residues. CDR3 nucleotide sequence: TGTGCCAGCACTGCGAGACAGGGGAACACCGGGGAGCTGTTTTTT. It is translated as CASTARQGNTGELFF. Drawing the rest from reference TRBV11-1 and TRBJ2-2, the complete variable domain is EAEVAQSPRYKITEKSQAVAFWCDPISGHATLYWYRQILGQGPELLVQFQDESVVDDSQLPKDRFSAERLKGVDSTLKIQPAELGDSAMYLCASTARQGNTGELFFGEGSRLTVL.

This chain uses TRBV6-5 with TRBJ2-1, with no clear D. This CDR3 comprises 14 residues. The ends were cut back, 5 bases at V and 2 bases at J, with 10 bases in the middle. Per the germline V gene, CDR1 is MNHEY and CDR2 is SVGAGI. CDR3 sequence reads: CASSISSTYNEQFF. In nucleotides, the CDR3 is TGTGCCAGCAGTATTAGCTCCACCTACAATGAGCAGTTCTTC.

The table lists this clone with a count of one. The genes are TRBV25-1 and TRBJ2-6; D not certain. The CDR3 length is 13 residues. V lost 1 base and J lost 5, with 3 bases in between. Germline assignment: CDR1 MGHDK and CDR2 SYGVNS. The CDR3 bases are TGTGCCAGCAGTGAATGGCGGGCCAACGTCCTGACTTTC. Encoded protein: CASSEWRANVLTF.

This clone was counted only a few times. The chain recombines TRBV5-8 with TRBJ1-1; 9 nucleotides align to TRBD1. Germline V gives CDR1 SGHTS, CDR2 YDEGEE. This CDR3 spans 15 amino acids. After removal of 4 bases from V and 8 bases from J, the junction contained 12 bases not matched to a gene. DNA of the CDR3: TGTGCCAGCAGCAGGAGGGTTCGGGACAGGGTGGAAGCTTTCTTT. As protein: CASSRRVRDRVEAFF.